This TCR beta chain was retrieved from a study of control samples from healthy donors and cancer patients. The ends were cut back, 8 bases at V and 3 bases at J, with 3 bases in the middle. This CDR3 comprises 10 residues. Germline lookup yields CDR1 SEHNR and CDR2 FQNEAQ (reference sequence). Produced via immunoSEQ multiplex PCR; TCRdb's table is partial and in-frame only. The data contain 85,000 to 100,000 clones, approximately 93% of them singletons. The source is a man younger than 35 in good health. The chain couples TRBV7-9 to TRBJ2-3; D gene unclear. The sample taken for sequencing was blood. This chain's CDR3 is CASDTDTQYF. The CDR3 region has the DNA TGTGCCAGCGATACAGATACGCAGTATTTT.